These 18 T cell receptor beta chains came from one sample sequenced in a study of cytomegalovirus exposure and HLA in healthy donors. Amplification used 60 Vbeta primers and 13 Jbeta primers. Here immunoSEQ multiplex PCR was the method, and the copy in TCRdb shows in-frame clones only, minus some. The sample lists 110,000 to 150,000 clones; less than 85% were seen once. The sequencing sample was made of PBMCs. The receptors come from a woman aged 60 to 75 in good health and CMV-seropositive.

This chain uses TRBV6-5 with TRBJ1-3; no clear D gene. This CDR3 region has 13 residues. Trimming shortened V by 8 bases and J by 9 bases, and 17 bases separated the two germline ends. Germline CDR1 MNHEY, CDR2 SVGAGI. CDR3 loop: CASESPAGGTIYF. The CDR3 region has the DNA TGTGCCAGCGAATCTCCAGCGGGCGGCACCATATATTTT.

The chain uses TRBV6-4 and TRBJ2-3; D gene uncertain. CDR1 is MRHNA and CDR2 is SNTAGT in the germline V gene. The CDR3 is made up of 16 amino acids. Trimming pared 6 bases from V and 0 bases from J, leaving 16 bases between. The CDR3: CASSSYFASSTDTQYF. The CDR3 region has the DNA TGTGCCAGCAGCTCCTATTTCGCCTCTAGCACAGATACGCAGTATTTT.

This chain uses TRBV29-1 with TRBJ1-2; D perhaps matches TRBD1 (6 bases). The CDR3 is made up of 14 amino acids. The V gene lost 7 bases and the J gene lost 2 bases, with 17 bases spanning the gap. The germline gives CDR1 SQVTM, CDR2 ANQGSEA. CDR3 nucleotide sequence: TGCAGCGCTACCCCAGGGGCGCAAAACTATGGCTACACCTTC. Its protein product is CSATPGAQNYGYTF.

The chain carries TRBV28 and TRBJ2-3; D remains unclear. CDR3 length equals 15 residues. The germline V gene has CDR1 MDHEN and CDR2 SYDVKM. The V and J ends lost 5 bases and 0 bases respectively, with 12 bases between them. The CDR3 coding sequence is TGTGCCAGCAGTCACACAGCCCCTAGCACAGATACGCAGTATTTT. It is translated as CASSHTAPSTDTQYF.

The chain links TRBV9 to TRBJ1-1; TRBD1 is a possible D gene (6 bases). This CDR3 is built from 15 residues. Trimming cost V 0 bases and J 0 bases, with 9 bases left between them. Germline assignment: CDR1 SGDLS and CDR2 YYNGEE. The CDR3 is CASSVEGGLNTEAFF. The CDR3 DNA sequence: TGTGCCAGCAGCGTAGAAGGGGGTTTGAACACTGAAGCTTTCTTT.

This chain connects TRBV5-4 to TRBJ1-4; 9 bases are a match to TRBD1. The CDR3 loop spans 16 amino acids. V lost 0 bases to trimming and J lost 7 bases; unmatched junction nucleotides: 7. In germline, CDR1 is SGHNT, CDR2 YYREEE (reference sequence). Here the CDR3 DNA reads TGTGCCAGCAGCTTGGCCAACAGGGGGCATCTTGAAAAACTGTTTTTT. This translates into CASSLANRGHLEKLFF.

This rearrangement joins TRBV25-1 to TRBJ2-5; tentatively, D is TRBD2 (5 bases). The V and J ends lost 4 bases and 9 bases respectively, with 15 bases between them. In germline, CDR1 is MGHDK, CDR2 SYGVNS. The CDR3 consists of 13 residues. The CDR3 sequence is CASSGGEGRSQYF. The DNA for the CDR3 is TGTGCCAGCAGTGGCGGAGAGGGCCGGTCCCAGTACTTC.

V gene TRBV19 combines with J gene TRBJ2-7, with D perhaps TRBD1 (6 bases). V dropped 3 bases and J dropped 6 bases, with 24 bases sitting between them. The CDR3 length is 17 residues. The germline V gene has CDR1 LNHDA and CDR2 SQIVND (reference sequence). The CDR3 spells CASSIQLLTDRVGEQYF. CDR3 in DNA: TGTGCCAGTAGTATTCAGTTATTGACGGACAGAGTAGGCGAGCAGTACTTC.

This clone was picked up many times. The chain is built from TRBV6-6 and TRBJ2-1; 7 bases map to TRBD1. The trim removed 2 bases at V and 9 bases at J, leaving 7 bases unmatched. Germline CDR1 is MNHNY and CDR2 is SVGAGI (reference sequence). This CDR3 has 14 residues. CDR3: CASSYADRVGEQFF. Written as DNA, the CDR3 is TGTGCCAGCAGTTACGCTGACAGGGTTGGTGAGCAGTTCTTC.

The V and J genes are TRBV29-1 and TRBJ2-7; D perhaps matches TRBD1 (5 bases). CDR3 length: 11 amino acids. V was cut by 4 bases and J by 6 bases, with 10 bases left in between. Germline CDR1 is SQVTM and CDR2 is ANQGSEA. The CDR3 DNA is TGCAGCGTTGGAGAAGACAGCGAGCAGTACTTC. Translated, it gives CSVGEDSEQYF.

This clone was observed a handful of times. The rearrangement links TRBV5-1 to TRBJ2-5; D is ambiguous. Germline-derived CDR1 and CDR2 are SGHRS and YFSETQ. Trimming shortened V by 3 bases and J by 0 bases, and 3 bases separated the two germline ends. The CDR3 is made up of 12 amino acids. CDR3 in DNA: TGCGCCAGCAGCTCCTACCAAGAGACCCAGTACTTC. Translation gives CASSSYQETQYF.

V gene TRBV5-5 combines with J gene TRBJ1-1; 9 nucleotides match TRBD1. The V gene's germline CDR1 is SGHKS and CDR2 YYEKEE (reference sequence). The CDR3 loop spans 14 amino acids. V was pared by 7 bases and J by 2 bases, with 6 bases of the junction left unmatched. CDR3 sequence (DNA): TGTGCCAGCCGCAGGGACAGGGTAAACACTGAAGCTTTCTTT. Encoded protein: CASRRDRVNTEAFF.

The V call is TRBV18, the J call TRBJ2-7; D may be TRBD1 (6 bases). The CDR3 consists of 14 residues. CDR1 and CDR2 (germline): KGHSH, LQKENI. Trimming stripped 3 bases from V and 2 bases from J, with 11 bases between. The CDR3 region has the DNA TGTGCCAGCTCACCGGGACACCAGACCTACGAGCAGTACTTC. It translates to CASSPGHQTYEQYF.

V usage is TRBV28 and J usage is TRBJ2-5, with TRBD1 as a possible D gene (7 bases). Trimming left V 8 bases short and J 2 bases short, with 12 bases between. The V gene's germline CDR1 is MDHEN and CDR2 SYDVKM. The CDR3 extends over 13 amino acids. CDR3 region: CASGGTVQETQYF. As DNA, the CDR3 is TGTGCCAGCGGGGGGACAGTACAAGAGACCCAGTACTTC.

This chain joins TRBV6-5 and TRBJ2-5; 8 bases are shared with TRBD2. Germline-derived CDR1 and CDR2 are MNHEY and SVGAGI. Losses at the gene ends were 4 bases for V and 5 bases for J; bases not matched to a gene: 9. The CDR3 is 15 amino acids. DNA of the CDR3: TGTGCCAGCAGTTCCCCGGGGGGGCTGGGGGAGACCCAGTACTTC. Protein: CASSSPGGLGETQYF.

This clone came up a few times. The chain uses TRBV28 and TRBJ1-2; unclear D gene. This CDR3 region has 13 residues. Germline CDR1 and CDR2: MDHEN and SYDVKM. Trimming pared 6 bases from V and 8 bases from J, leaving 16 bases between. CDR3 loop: CASSPGIPRGYTF. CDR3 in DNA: TGTGCCAGCAGCCCCGGGATACCGAGGGGCTACACCTTC.

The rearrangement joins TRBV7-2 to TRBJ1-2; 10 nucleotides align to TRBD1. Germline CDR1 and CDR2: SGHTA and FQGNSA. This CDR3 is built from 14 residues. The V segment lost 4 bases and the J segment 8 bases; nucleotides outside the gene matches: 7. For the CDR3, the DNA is TGTGCCAGCAGCTCCCGACAGGGGGCCGGAGGCTACACCTTC. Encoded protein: CASSSRQGAGGYTF. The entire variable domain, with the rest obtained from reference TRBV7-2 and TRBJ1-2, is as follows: GAGVSQSPSNKVTEKGKDVELRCDPISGHTALYWYRQSLGQGLEFLIYFQGNSAPDKSGLPSDRFSAERTGGSVSTLTIQRTQQEDSAVYLCASSSRQGAGGYTFGSGTRLTVV.

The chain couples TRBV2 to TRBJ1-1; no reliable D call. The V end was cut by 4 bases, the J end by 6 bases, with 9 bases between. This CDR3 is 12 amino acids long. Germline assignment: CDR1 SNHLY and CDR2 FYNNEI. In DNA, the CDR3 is TGTGCCAGCAGTGCCCCGGAGGCTGAAGCTTTCTTT. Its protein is CASSAPEAEAFF.